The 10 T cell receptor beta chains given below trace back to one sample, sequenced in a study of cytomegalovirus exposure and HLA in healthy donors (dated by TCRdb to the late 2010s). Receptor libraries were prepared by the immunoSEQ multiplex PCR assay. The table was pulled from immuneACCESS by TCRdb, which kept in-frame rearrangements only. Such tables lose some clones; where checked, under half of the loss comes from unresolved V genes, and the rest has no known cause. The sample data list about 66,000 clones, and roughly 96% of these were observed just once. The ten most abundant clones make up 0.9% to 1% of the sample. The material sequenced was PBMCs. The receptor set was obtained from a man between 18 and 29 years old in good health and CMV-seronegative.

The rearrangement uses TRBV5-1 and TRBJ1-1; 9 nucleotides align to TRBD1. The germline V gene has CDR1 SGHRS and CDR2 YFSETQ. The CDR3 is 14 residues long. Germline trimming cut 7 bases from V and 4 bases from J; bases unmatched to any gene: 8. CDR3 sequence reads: CASRPPTGGTEAFF. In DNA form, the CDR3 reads TGCGCCAGCCGTCCCCCGACAGGGGGCACTGAAGCTTTCTTT. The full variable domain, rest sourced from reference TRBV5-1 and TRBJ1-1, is KAGVTQTPRYLIKTRGQQVTLSCSPISGHRSVSWYQQTPGQGLQFLFEYFSETQRNKGNFPGRFSGRQFSNSRSEMNVSTLELGDSALYLCASRPPTGGTEAFFGQGTRLTVV.

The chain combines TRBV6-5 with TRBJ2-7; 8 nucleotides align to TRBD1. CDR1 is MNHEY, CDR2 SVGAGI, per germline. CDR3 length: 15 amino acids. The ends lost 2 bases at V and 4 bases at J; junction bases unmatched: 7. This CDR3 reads CASSYGQGLQYEQYF. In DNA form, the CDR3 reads TGTGCCAGCAGTTACGGACAGGGATTGCAGTACGAGCAGTACTTC.

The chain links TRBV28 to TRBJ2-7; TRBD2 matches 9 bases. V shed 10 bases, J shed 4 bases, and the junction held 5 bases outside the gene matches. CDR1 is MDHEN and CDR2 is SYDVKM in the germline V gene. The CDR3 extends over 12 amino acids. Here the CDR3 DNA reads TGTGCCACTACCACTAGCGGGTACGAGCAGTACTTC. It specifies CATTTSGYEQYF.

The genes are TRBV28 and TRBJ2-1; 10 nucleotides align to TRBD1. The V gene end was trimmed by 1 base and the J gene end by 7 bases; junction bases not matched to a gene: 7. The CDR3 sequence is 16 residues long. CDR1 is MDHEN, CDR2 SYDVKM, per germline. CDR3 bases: TGTGCCAGCAGTTTATTGTCGGGACAGGGGCCTAATGAGCAGTTCTTC. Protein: CASSLLSGQGPNEQFF.

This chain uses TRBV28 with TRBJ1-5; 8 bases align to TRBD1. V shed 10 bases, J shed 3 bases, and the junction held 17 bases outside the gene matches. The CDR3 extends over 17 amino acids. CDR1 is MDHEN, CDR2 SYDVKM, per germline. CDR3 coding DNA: TGTGCCACCATGGGGGGTTGGTACAGGGGGGTCAATCAGCCCCAGCATTTT. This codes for CATMGGWYRGVNQPQHF.

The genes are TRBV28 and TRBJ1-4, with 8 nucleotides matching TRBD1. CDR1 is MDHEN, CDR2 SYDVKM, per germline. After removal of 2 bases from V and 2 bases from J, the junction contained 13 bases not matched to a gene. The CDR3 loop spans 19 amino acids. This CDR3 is CASSLSWKDRGETNEKLFF. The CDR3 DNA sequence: TGTGCCAGCAGTTTAAGTTGGAAAGACAGGGGTGAGACTAATGAAAAACTGTTTTTT.

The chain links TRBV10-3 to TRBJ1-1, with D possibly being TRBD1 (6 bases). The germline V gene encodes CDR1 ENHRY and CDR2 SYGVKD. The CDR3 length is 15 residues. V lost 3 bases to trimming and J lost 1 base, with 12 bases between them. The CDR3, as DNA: TGTGCCATCAGTGACAGACAGGACGGGAACACTGAAGCTTTCTTT. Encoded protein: CAISDRQDGNTEAFF.

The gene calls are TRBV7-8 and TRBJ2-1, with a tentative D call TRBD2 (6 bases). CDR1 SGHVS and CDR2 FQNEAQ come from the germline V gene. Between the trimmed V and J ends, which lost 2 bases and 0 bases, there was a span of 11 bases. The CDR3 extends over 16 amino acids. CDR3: CASSLRLGGSYNEQFF. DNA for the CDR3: TGTGCCAGCAGCTTACGATTGGGGGGCTCCTACAATGAGCAGTTCTTC.

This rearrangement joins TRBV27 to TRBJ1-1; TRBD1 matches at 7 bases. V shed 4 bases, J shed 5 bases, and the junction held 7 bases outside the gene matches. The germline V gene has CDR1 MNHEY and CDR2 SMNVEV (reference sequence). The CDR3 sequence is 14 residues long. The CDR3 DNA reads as TGTGCCAGCAGTTCCAACAGGGGTATGACTGAAGCTTTCTTT. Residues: CASSSNRGMTEAFF.

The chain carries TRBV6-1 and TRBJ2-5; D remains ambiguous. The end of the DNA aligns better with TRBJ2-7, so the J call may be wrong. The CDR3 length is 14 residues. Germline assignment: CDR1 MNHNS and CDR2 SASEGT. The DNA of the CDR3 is TGTGCCAGCCGTAAGAGTCAAGGCTACTACGAGCAGTACTTC. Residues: CASRKSQGYYEQYF.